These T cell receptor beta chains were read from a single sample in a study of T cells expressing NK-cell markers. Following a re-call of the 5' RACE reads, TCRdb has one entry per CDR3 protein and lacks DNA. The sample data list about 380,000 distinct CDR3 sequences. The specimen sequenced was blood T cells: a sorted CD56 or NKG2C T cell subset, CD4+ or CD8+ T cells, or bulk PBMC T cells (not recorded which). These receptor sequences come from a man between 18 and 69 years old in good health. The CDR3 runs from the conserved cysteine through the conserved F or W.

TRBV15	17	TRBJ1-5	CATSSDKWGARNQPQHF
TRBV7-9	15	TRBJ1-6	CASRRQGGNNSPLHF
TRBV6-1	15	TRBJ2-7	CASNDRDRAPYEQYF
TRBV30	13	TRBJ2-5	CAWSWGHAGTQYF
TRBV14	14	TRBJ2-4	CASSQDWGRNIQYF
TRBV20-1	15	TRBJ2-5	CSATPGIAGRETQYF
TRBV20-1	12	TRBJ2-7	CSAMARGKGQYF
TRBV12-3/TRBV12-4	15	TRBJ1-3	CASRSFRNLGNTIYF
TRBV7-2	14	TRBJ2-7	CASSLAAGEGEQYF
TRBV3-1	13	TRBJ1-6	CASSFVGNSPLHF
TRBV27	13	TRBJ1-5	CASSERRGQPQHF
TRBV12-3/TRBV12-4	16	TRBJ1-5	CASSLRGERSNQPQHF
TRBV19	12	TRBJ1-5	CASRTVGQPQHF
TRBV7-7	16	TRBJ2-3	CASSLAGTSAPDTQYF
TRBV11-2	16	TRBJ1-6	CASSLSGTGPNSPLHF
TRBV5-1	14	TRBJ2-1	CATRGGPGSNEQFF
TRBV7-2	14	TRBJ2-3	CASSVGGGTDTQYF
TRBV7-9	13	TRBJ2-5	CASRRQGRQTQYF
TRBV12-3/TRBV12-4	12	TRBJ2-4	CASRPSGVKQYF
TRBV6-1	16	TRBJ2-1	CASTTIGGGRKDEQFF
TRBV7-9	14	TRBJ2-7	CASSLGPTGHEQYF
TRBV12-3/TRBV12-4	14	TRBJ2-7	CASSLRGTRNEQYF
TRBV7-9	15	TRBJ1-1	CASSRRDSGGTEAFF
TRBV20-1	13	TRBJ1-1	CSAWDRNSLEAFF
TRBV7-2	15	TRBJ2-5	CASSLVGRQTETQYF
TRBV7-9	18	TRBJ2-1	CASSFLLGPGGRGNEQFF
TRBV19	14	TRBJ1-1	CASKIQGLNTEAFF
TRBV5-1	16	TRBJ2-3	CASSREAAGGTDTQYF
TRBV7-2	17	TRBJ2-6	CASSTFGRSSGANVLTF
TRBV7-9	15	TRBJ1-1	CASSSRGGANTEAFF
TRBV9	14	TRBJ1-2	CASSVGGANYGYTF
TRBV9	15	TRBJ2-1	CASSVTGMSYNEQFF
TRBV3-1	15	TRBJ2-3	CASSQPGGAWDTQYF
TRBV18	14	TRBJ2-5	CASSRQVGGETQYF
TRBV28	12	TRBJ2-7	CASSLRTGEQYF